The sequence of this TCR beta chain was determined in a study of shared clonotypes between healthy human individuals. This CDR3 is 17 amino acids long. V was clipped by 4 bases and J by 4 bases, with 22 bases between them. CDR1 and CDR2 from the germline V gene are SGHRS and YFSETQ. Turning to this clone: Its cognate antigen is unknown.

General observations from the study: Rarefaction curves obtained for sorted subsets showed sequencing incomplete despite large depth.

Sequencing used immunoSEQ multiplex PCR; TCRdb keeps in-frame clones, though not all of them. The data show some 2,000,000 clones, 85% to 95% seen once. The specimen was naive CD4+ T cells sorted from blood. Described subset: CD45RA+ positively selected. This receptor was obtained from a man aged 18 to 29 in good health. V is TRBV5-1 and J is TRBJ2-3; D may be TRBD1 or TRBD2 (5 bases each). The CDR3 loop reads CASSHSSSVGAADTQYF. In DNA form, the CDR3 reads TGCGCCAGCAGCCACTCCTCGTCCGTCGGGGCCGCAGATACGCAGTATTTT.